This T cell receptor beta chain was profiled in a study of CD4+ T cells in melanoma. General observations from the study: CD8+ T cell, macrophage and B cell function reportedly correlated with neoantigen-specific CD4+ T cells. Reportedly, melanoma neoantigen-specific CD4+ T cells showed varied differentiation states.

Repertoires were generated with immunoSEQ multiplex PCR, while TCRdb's copy carries only in-frame clones and drops some. The top ten clones hold 1.5% of a sample with 110,000 to 150,000 clones, 85% to 95% of them seen once. In the case of this clone: Its antigen is unidentified.

This TCR derives from a human donor with melanoma.

CDR3 DNA sequence: TGTGCCAGCTCACTCGGGGGGCACGAGGAGACCCAGTACTTC. It is translated as CASSLGGHEETQYF. The chain joins TRBV18 to TRBJ2-5, with D perhaps matching TRBD2 (7 bases). The CDR3 length is 14 residues. Germline-derived CDR1 and CDR2 are KGHSH and LQKENI. Trimming removed 4 bases at V and 5 bases at J, with 14 bases between.